Shown below are 17 T cell receptor beta chains from a single sample sequenced in a study of identical twins. TCRdb recomputed calls from the 5' RACE reads with MiXCR, one row per CDR3 protein. The table lists 350,000 to 450,000 distinct CDR3 sequences, approximately 18% of them singletons. The sequenced material came from naive T cells sorted from blood. These receptors all stem from a man over 45 in good health.

V gene TRBV4-2 combines with J gene TRBJ2-7; 8 positions match TRBD1. Per the germline V gene, CDR1 is LGHNA and CDR2 is YNFKEQ. This CDR3 spans 15 amino acids. V trimming: 5 bases; J trimming: 5 bases; junction bases outside the gene matches: 11. CDR3 DNA: TGTGCCAGCAGCATATCTCAGGGGGCTGCCAACGAGCAGTACTTC. It codes for CASSISQGAANEQYF.

Only a few counts were recorded for this clonotype. The V gene is TRBV6-5, the J gene TRBJ1-2; D might be TRBD1 (6 bases). Germline CDR1 and CDR2: MNHEY and SVGAGI. CDR3 length: 13 amino acids. The V end lost 0 bases, the J end lost 7 bases, and 9 bases lay between the germline ends. The CDR3 loop is CASSYSGQSGYTF. CDR3 nucleotide sequence: TGTGCCAGCAGTTACTCTGGACAGTCTGGCTACACCTTC.

The V call is TRBV10-2, the J call TRBJ2-5; 9 positions match TRBD2. Germline V lookup: CDR1 WSHSY, CDR2 SAAADI. This CDR3 region has 15 residues. V gave up 8 bases and J gave up 5 bases; unmatched junction bases: 12. The CDR3 DNA reads TGCGCCAGCCGCGATTCTAGCGGGACCTGGGAGACCCAGTACTTC. Translation: CASRDSSGTWETQYF.

V usage is TRBV7-9 and J usage is TRBJ2-7; 11 bases line up with TRBD2. V gave up 3 bases and J gave up 2 bases; unmatched junction bases: 6. CDR3 length: 16 amino acids. The V gene's germline CDR1 is SEHNR and CDR2 FQNEAQ (reference sequence). The CDR3, as DNA: TGTGCCAGCAGCTTTGGAACTAGCGGGGGTACCTACGAGCAGTACTTC. Translated: CASSFGTSGGTYEQYF.

The rearrangement joins TRBV20-1 to TRBJ2-7, with 13 bases fitting TRBD2. The CDR3 length is 14 residues. V lost 6 bases, J lost 2 bases, and 4 bases stayed unmatched. In germline, CDR1 is DFQATT, CDR2 SNEGSKA (reference sequence). The CDR3 DNA reads as TGCAGTGCGCCCGGACTAGCGGGAGCCTACGAGCAGTACTTC. This sequence encodes CSAPGLAGAYEQYF.

V is TRBV6-2 or TRBV6-3 and J is TRBJ2-2; no clear D gene. This CDR3 comprises 17 residues. Germline V gives CDR1 MNHEY, CDR2 SVGEGT. V was shortened by 6 bases and J by 2 bases, with 19 bases between the two germline ends. The CDR3, as DNA: TGTGCCAGCAGCTACCCACTCGGCCAGATAAACACCGGGGAGCTGTTTTTT. This encodes CASSYPLGQINTGELFF.

This clonotype showed up just a few times. The chain carries TRBV5-6 and TRBJ2-7; the D gene could be TRBD1 or TRBD2 (5 bases each). The germline V gene has CDR1 SGHDT and CDR2 YYEEEE. CDR3 length equals 16 residues. The V gene lost 4 bases and the J gene lost 1 base, with 18 bases spanning the gap. In DNA form, the CDR3 reads TGTGCCAGCAGCCCCCCTGTGGGGGTTTCATCCTACGAGCAGTACTTC. Amino acid sequence: CASSPPVGVSSYEQYF.

This clonotype showed up many times. This chain connects TRBV6-2 or TRBV6-3 to TRBJ1-5; possible D gene TRBD1, 5 bases. Deletions cut 7 bases from V and 5 bases from J, with 15 bases between. CDR1 is MNHEY and CDR2 is SVGEGT in the germline V gene. The length of the CDR3 is 14 residues. CDR3 sequence (DNA): TGTGCCAGCACCCCTCGGGGCTTCCATCAGCCCCAGCATTTT. Residues: CASTPRGFHQPQHF.

There are many counts of this clonotype. The rearrangement links TRBV2 to TRBJ1-2, with D unclear. Trimming pared 6 bases from V and 7 bases from J, leaving 18 bases between. The CDR3 contains 14 residues. The V gene's germline CDR1 is SNHLY and CDR2 FYNNEI. CDR3 nucleotide sequence: TGTGCCAGCAGATGGACCGGTAACTCGGGTGGCTACACCTTC. It yields the protein CASRWTGNSGGYTF. The full variable domain, its missing parts supplied by reference TRBV2 and TRBJ1-2, is EPEVTQTPSHQVTQMGQEVILRCVPISNHLYFYWYRQILGQKVEFLVSFYNNEISEKSEIFDDQFSVERPDGSNFTLKIRSTKLEDSAMYFCASRWTGNSGGYTFGSGTRLTVV.

This clonotype was recorded a few times. This chain joins TRBV18 and TRBJ2-2; D remains ambiguous. Germline V CDR1 and CDR2: KGHSH, LQKENI. Between the trimmed V and J ends, which lost 2 bases and 0 bases, there was a span of 7 bases. CDR3 length equals 15 residues. The CDR3 bases are TGTGCCAGCTCACCATCACGGCCGAACACCGGGGAGCTGTTTTTT. Protein: CASSPSRPNTGELFF.

This clonotype was observed a single time. The chain joins TRBV27 to TRBJ2-3; 8 nucleotides match TRBD2. Germline V gene data show CDR1 as MNHEY and CDR2 as SMNVEV (reference sequence). The CDR3 consists of 17 residues. V lost 4 bases, J lost 0 bases, and 9 bases stayed unmatched. The DNA for the CDR3 is TGTGCCAGCAGTTCCTTTAAGACTAGCGTAAGCACAGATACGCAGTATTTT. Protein product: CASSSFKTSVSTDTQYF.

This clonotype was seen at least ten times. The CDR3 protein is CASSLETSGYNEQFF. The CDR3 DNA reads TGCGCCAGCAGCTTGGAGACTAGCGGGTACAATGAGCAGTTCTTC. This chain connects TRBV5-1 to TRBJ2-1; the match to TRBD2 covers 10 bases. With 0 bases clipped from V and 4 bases from J, the junction kept 1 base outside the gene matches. The CDR3 covers 15 residues. Germline V lookup: CDR1 SGHRS, CDR2 YFSETQ.

This clonotype was counted at least ten times. The V gene is TRBV18, the J gene TRBJ1-2; D possibly corresponds to TRBD1 (6 bases). The CDR3 has 14 residues. V dropped 3 bases and J dropped 3 bases, with 11 bases sitting between them. Germline assignment: CDR1 KGHSH and CDR2 LQKENI. The CDR3 DNA follows: TGTGCCAGCTCACCCCGAGCAGGGGACTATGGCTACACCTTC. Protein: CASSPRAGDYGYTF.

This clonotype was seen many times. This chain joins TRBV3-1 and TRBJ2-2; TRBD2 is a possible D gene (6 bases). CDR1 and CDR2 from the germline V gene are LGHDT and YNNKEL (reference sequence). V lost 0 bases, J lost 6 bases, and 11 bases lay in between. The CDR3 spans 15 residues. CDR3 coding DNA: TGTGCCAGCAGCCAAGATCCAGGAGGGGCCGGGGAGCTGTTTTTT. Residues: CASSQDPGGAGELFF.

V usage is TRBV28 and J usage is TRBJ1-1, with 9 bases fitting TRBD1. This CDR3 spans 15 amino acids. V was clipped by 6 bases and J by 4 bases; unmatched bases: 9. Per germline, CDR1 MDHEN and CDR2 SYDVKM. The CDR3 DNA is TGTGCCAGCAGGGCCGGGGACAGGGAGATCACTGAAGCTTTCTTT. Protein: CASRAGDREITEAFF.

This clonotype was seen a few times. The chain uses TRBV9 and TRBJ2-1; 8 bases agree with TRBD2. There are 13 residues in the CDR3. J lost 1 base, V lost 7 bases, and 1 base had no gene match. Germline assignment: CDR1 SGDLS and CDR2 YYNGEE. In DNA, the CDR3 is TGTGCCAGCGCGGGAGGATCCTACAATGAGCAGTTCTTC. It codes for CASAGGSYNEQFF.

At least ten counts were recorded for this clonotype. Here the CDR3 reads CSAREVAGDTYEQYF. The CDR3 DNA sequence: TGCAGTGCCCGGGAGGTAGCGGGGGATACCTACGAGCAGTACTTC. The chain couples TRBV20-1 to TRBJ2-7, with 9 bases lining up with TRBD2. The CDR3 covers 15 residues. The germline CDR1 and CDR2 sequences are DFQATT and SNEGSKA (reference sequence). V dropped 6 bases and J dropped 2; count of bases not matched to a gene: 11.